This TCR beta chain was obtained from a study of Ad26.COV2.S vaccination and SARS-CoV-2 variants. Comments on this clone: Its antigen is as yet unknown.

Treatment defined: some 19 received Ad26.COV2.S at low or high dose, single or two shots; about 5 received placebo; per-sample allocation not given. Sampling took place 63 days after the first vaccine or placebo injection. This person who donated was an adult of 18-55 years in Boston. Study-wide points: Vaccine and placebo recipients had comparable breadth of non-spike TCRs. Recipients given vaccine exceeded placebo recipients in spike-specific TCR breadth.

The protocol was immunoSEQ multiplex PCR, while the TCRdb copy is restricted to in-frame clones and leaves out a portion. The data hold about 350,000 clones, with approximately 81% observed a single time. The source is a person aged 18-65 years who received the Ad26.COV2.S COVID-19 vaccine or a placebo. The sample here was peripheral blood, taken in a trial of Ad26.COV2.S vaccine versus placebo.

As DNA, the CDR3 is TGCAGTGCTAGTGGAGGGGGCCACGAGCAGTACTTC. Translation gives CSASGGGHEQYF. This chain links TRBV20-1 with TRBJ2-7; tentatively, D is TRBD1 (7 bases). CDR1 DFQATT and CDR2 SNEGSKA come from the germline V gene (reference sequence). V lost 3 bases and J lost 5, with 11 bases in between. The CDR3 length is 12 residues.